The 17 T cell receptor beta chains listed next were all sequenced from one sample in a study of early stage breast cancer tumors. Profiled with immunoSEQ multiplex PCR; TCRdb holds only in-frame clones, not every one. The sample includes over 45,000 clones, roughly 84% seen only once; the top ten take roughly 1.5%. Sequenced sample: blood. All receptors derive from a person between 50 and 60 years old with breast cancer.

CDR3 in DNA: TGTGCCAGCAGTGTCCAGGCTAACTATGGCTACACCTTC. Its translation: CASSVQANYGYTF. The V gene is TRBV2, the J gene TRBJ1-2; D gene unclear. The CDR3 has 13 residues. CDR1 is SNHLY and CDR2 is FYNNEI in the germline V gene. The germline V and J ends were trimmed by 4 bases and 0 bases, with 6 bases remaining between them.

This sequence joins TRBV5-5 and TRBJ2-7, with a tentative D call TRBD1 (5 bases). Germline CDR1 reads SGHKS; CDR2 reads YYEKEE (reference sequence). There are 15 residues in the CDR3. Trimming left V 0 bases short and J 3 bases short, with 13 bases between. CDR3 sequence (DNA): TGTGCCAGCAGCTTGGGTGGCAGGGCTGACTACGAGCAGTACTTC. It translates to CASSLGGRADYEQYF.

Note on this clone: A junction end diverges from the germline sequence, so it may reflect a read error. This chain links TRBV6-1 with TRBJ2-7; 10 bases match TRBD2. CDR3 length equals 14 residues. Germline assignment: CDR1 MNHNS and CDR2 SASEGT. CDR3 bases: TGTGCCAGCAGTCCGGGACTAGCGCCAAAGGGAGAGAACTTC. Protein sequence: CASSPGLAPKGENF.

This chain links TRBV14 with TRBJ2-5; TRBD2 matches 7 bases. CDR1 is SGHDN and CDR2 is FVKESK in the germline V gene. This CDR3 has 16 amino acids. V shed 0 bases, J shed 0 bases, and the junction held 4 bases outside the gene matches. CDR3 residues: CASSQEGGVYQETQYF. DNA of the CDR3: TGTGCCAGCAGCCAAGAGGGAGGGGTGTACCAAGAGACCCAGTACTTC.

This clone has just one count. V and J are TRBV30 and TRBJ1-1, with 9 nucleotides matching TRBD1. The CDR3 contains 16 residues. CDR1 is GTSNPN, CDR2 SVGIG, per germline (reference sequence). Trimming removed 0 bases from V and 1 base from J; junction bases left unmatched: 6. The CDR3 nucleotides are TGTGCCTGGAGTGTACACTCGGGACAGGGGAACACTGAAGCTTTCTTT. Its protein is CAWSVHSGQGNTEAFF.

This chain uses TRBV19 with TRBJ1-5; D unclear. The germline gives CDR1 LNHDA, CDR2 SQIVND (reference sequence). V gave up 4 bases and J gave up 6 bases, with 10 bases separating them. The CDR3 has 13 amino acids. The CDR3 DNA reads as TGTGCCAGTAGTAGTATGGATGGTCAGCCCCAGCATTTT. Its protein product is CASSSMDGQPQHF.

This clone was seen once. The CDR3 region has the DNA TGTGCCAGCAGCTTATTAGGACAGAGCACAGATACGCAGTATTTT. Encoded protein: CASSLLGQSTDTQYF. The genes are TRBV7-2 and TRBJ2-3; maybe TRBD1 (6 bases). The CDR3 sequence is 15 residues long. CDR1 is SGHTA and CDR2 is FQGNSA in the germline V gene. V lost 2 bases and J 0 bases, leaving 9 bases between the germline ends.

This clone was observed a single time. The rearrangement uses TRBV7-3 and TRBJ2-5, with D uncertain. Germline CDR1 reads SGHTA; CDR2 reads FQGTGA. CDR3 length equals 14 residues. V was pared by 0 bases and J by 2 bases, with 7 bases between. CDR3 bases: TGTGCCAGCAGCTTAACTCCCGGACAAGAGACCCAGTACTTC. Protein product: CASSLTPGQETQYF.

The chain carries TRBV7-9 and TRBJ2-2; the D gene is possibly TRBD1 (5 bases). Per germline, CDR1 SEHNR and CDR2 FQNEAQ (reference sequence). Trimming pared 8 bases from V and 6 bases from J, leaving 10 bases between. The CDR3 consists of 12 residues. The CDR3 here is CASDRPPGELFF. In DNA, the CDR3 is TGTGCCAGCGACAGACCCCCCGGGGAGCTGTTTTTT.

The genes are TRBV5-1 and TRBJ2-2; D may match TRBD1 or TRBD2 (5 bases each). Trimming cost V 0 bases and J 3 bases, with 12 bases left between them. CDR1 is SGHRS and CDR2 is YFSETQ in the germline V gene. The CDR3 loop spans 16 amino acids. The CDR3 sequence is CASSLVPGLDTGELFF. DNA of the CDR3: TGCGCCAGCAGCTTGGTCCCGGGGCTGGACACCGGGGAGCTGTTTTTT.

This chain links TRBV9 with TRBJ2-1; 7 bases map to TRBD2. The CDR3 extends over 15 amino acids. Losses at the gene ends were 4 bases for V and 4 bases for J; bases not matched to a gene: 8. Germline assignment: CDR1 SGDLS and CDR2 YYNGEE. The CDR3 sequence: CASSSSGGQYNEQFF. The CDR3 bases are TGTGCCAGCAGCTCGTCGGGGGGTCAATACAATGAGCAGTTCTTC. The entire variable domain, with the rest obtained from reference TRBV9 and TRBJ2-1, is as follows: DSGVTQTPKHLITATGQRVTLRCSPRSGDLSVYWYQQSLDQGLQFLIQYYNGEERAKGNILERFSAQQFPDLHSELNLSSLELGDSALYFCASSSSGGQYNEQFFGPGTRLTVL.

V and J are TRBV5-6 and TRBJ2-5; D is undetermined. The DNA end is more similar to TRBJ2-7, so the J call may be wrong. The CDR3 consists of 13 residues. Germline loops: CDR1 SGHDT, CDR2 YYEEEE. CDR3 sequence reads: CASSRDVTYEQYF. The CDR3 DNA reads TGTGCCAGCTCTCGTGATGTAACCTACGAGCAGTACTTC.

The chain combines TRBV11-2 with TRBJ1-4, with 9 bases that match TRBD1. Germline V lookup: CDR1 SGHAT, CDR2 FQNNGV. The V segment lost 5 bases and the J segment 7 bases; nucleotides outside the gene matches: 8. The CDR3 consists of 15 residues. The chain's CDR3 is CASSLARTGVEKLFF. CDR3 sequence (DNA): TGTGCCAGCAGCCTAGCTCGGACAGGGGTTGAAAAACTGTTTTTT.

The chain carries TRBV6-1 and TRBJ2-3; D unresolved. The CDR3 is 18 amino acids. The germline V gene encodes CDR1 MNHNS and CDR2 SASEGT. V lost 2 bases, J lost 2 bases, and 20 bases lay in between. The CDR3 DNA reads TGTGCCAGCAGTGAATTACACAGAGTATCACTTTTCACAGATACGCAGTATTTT. This sequence encodes CASSELHRVSLFTDTQYF.

V usage is TRBV5-5 and J usage is TRBJ2-5; 7 nucleotides agree with TRBD1. CDR1 is SGHKS and CDR2 is YYEKEE in the germline V gene (reference sequence). J gave up 2 bases and V 4 bases, and 8 bases lay outside the gene matches. The CDR3 sequence is 15 residues long. The CDR3 bases are TGTGCCAGCAGCATGAGAGGGACAGCACAAGAGACCCAGTACTTC. Its protein is CASSMRGTAQETQYF. Drawing the rest from reference TRBV5-5 and TRBJ2-5, the complete variable domain is DAGVTQSPTHLIKTRGQQVTLRCSPISGHKSVSWYQQVLGQGPQFIFQYYEKEERGRGNFPDRFSARQFPNYSSELNVNALLLGDSALYLCASSMRGTAQETQYFGPGTRLLVL.

This rearrangement joins TRBV6-1 to TRBJ2-3; 11 bases align to TRBD1. Germline V gene sequence: CDR1 MNHNS, CDR2 SASEGT. CDR3 length: 14 amino acids. Trimming took 4 bases from V and 4 from J; bases not matched to a gene: 1. The CDR3 here is CASSGTGGADTQYF. CDR3 DNA sequence: TGTGCCAGCAGTGGGACAGGGGGCGCAGATACGCAGTATTTT.

DNA for the CDR3: TGTGCCAGCAGTACGGGCCGGCGCGCGCAGTATTTT. Translating it yields CASSTGRRAQYF. The chain uses TRBV27 and TRBJ2-3; no reliable D call. The CDR3 runs 12 residues. Germline CDR1 and CDR2: MNHEY and SMNVEV (reference sequence). The V end was cut by 5 bases, the J end by 10 bases, with 13 bases between.